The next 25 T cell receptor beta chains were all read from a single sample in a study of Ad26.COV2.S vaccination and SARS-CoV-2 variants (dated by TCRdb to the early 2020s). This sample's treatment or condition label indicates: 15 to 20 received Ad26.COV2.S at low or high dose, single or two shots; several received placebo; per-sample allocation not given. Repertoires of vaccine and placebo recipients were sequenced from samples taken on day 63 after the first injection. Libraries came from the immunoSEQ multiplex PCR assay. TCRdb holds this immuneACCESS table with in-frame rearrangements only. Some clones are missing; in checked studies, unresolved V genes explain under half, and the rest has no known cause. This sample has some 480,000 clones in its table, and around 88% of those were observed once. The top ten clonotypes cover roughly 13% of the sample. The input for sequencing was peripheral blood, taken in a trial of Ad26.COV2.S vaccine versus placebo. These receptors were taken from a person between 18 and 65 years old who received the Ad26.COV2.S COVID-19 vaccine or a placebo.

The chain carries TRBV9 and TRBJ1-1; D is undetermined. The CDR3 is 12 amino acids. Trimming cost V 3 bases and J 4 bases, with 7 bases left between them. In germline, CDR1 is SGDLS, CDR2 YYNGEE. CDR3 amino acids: CASSGWGTEAFF. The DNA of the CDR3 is TGTGCCAGCAGCGGGTGGGGCACTGAAGCTTTCTTT.

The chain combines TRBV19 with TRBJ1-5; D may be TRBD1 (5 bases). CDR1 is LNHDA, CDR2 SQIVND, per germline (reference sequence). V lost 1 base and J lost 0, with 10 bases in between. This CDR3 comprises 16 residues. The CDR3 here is CASSIVRGYSNQPQHF. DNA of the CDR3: TGTGCCAGTAGTATAGTACGGGGCTATAGCAATCAGCCCCAGCATTTT.

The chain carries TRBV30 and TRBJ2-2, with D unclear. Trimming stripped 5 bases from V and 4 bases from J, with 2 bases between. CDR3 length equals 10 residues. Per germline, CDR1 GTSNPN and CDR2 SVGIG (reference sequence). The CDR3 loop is CAWGTGELFF. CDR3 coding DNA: TGTGCCTGGGGCACCGGGGAGCTGTTTTTT.

The CDR3 DNA is TGTGCCAGCTCCAGGTGGGGGGACATTCAGTACTTC. Protein: CASSRWGDIQYF. The chain links TRBV6-6 to TRBJ2-4; D might be TRBD2 (6 bases). The V gene's germline CDR1 is MNHNY and CDR2 SVGAGI (reference sequence). Trimming cost V 8 bases and J 8 bases, with 13 bases left between them. The CDR3 is 12 residues long.

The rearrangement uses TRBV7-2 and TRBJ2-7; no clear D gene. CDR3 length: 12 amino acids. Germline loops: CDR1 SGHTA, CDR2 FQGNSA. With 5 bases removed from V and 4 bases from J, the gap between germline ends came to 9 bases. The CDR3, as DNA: TGTGCCAGCAGCCCACACGGGTACGAGCAGTACTTC. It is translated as CASSPHGYEQYF.

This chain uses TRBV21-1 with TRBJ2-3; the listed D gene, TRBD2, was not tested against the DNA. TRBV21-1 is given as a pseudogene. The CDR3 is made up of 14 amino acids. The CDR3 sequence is CASSTGTITDTQYF. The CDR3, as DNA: TGTGCCAGCAGCACCGGGACTATCACAGATACGCAGTATTTT.

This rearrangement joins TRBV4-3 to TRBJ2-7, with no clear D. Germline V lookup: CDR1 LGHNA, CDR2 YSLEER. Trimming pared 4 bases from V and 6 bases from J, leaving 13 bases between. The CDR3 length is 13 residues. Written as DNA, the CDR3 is TGCGCCAGCAGCCTCAGACTGGATTTCGAGCAGTACTTC. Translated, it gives CASSLRLDFEQYF.

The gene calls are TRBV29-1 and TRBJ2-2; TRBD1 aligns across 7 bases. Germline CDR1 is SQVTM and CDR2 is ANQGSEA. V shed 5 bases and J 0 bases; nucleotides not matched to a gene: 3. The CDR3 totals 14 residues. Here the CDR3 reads CSVTGQANTGELFF. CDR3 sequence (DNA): TGCAGCGTTACCGGACAGGCGAACACCGGGGAGCTGTTTTTT.

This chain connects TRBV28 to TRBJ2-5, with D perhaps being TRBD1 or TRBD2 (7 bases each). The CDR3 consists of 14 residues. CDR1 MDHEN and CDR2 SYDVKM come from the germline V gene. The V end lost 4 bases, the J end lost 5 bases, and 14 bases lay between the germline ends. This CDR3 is CASSSDREGETQYF. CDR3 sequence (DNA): TGTGCCAGCAGTTCCGACAGGGAGGGCGAGACCCAGTACTTC.

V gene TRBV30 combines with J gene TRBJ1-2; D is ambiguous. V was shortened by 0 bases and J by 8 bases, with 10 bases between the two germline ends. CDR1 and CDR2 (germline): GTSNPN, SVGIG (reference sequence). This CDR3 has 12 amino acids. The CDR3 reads CAWSVGLGGYTF. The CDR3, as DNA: TGTGCCTGGAGTGTCGGCTTGGGCGGCTACACCTTC.

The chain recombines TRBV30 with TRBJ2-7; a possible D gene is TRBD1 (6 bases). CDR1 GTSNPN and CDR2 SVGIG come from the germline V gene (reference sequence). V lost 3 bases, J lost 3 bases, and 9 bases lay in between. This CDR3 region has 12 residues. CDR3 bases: TGTGCCTGGAGACAGGGAAACTACGAGCAGTACTTC. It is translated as CAWRQGNYEQYF.

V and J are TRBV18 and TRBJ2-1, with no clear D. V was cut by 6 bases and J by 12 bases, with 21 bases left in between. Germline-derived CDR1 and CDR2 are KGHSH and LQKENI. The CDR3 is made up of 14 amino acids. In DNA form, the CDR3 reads TGTGCCAGCTCCCCCACCACGGCAAGCGCCTGGCAGTTCTTC. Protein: CASSPTTASAWQFF.

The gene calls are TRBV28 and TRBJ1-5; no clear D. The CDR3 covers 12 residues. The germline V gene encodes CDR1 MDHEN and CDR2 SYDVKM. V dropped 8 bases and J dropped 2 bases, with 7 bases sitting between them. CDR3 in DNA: TGTGCCAGCTACAGTGGCAATCAGCCCCAGCATTTT. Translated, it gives CASYSGNQPQHF.

The CDR3 nucleotides are TGTGCCAGCAGCAGGGAGATCGCAGGCGAGCAGTTCTTC. Protein sequence: CASSREIAGEQFF. The chain is built from TRBV5-4 and TRBJ2-1; possibly TRBD2 for D (5 bases). The germline V gene has CDR1 SGHNT and CDR2 YYREEE (reference sequence). This CDR3 comprises 13 residues. Trimming stripped 4 bases from V and 10 bases from J, with 15 bases between. Drawing the rest from reference TRBV5-4 and TRBJ2-1, the complete variable domain is ETGVTQSPTHLIKTRGQQVTLRCSSQSGHNTVSWYQQALGQGPQFIFQYYREEENGRGNFPPRFSGLQFPNYSSELNVNALELDDSALYLCASSREIAGEQFFGPGTRLTVL.

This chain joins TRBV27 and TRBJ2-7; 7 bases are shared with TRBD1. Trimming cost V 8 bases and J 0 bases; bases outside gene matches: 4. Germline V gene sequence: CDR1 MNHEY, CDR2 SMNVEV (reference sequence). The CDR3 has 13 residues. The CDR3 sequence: CASAGTDSYEQYF. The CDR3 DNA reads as TGTGCCAGCGCCGGGACAGACTCCTACGAGCAGTACTTC.

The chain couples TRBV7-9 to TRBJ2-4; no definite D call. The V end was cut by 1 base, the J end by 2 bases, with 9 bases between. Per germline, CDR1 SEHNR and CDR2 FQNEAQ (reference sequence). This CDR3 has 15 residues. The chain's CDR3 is CASSLEGSSKNIQYF. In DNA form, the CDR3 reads TGTGCCAGCAGCTTAGAGGGTTCCTCCAAAAACATTCAGTACTTC. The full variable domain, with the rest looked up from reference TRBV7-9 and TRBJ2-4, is DTGVSQNPRHKITKRGQNVTFRCDPISEHNRLYWYRQTLGQGPEFLTYFQNEAQLEKSRLLSDRFSAERPKGSFSTLEIQRTEQGDSAMYLCASSLEGSSKNIQYFGAGTRLSVL.

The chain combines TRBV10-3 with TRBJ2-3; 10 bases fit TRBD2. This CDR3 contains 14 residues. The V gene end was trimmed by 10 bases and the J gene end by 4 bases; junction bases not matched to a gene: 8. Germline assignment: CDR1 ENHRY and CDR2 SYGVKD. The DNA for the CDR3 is TGTGCCACCAACCCTGGGACTAGCGCAGATACGCAGTATTTT. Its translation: CATNPGTSADTQYF.

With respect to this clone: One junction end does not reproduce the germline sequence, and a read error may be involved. The CDR3 DNA reads as TGTGCCAGTAGAATAGCGGAGAACACCGGGGAGCTGTTTTTT. This gives the protein CASRIAENTGELFF. The chain has TRBV19 and TRBJ2-2; D might be TRBD2 (6 bases). CDR1 is LNHDA, CDR2 SQIVND, per germline (reference sequence). The CDR3 runs to 14 residues.

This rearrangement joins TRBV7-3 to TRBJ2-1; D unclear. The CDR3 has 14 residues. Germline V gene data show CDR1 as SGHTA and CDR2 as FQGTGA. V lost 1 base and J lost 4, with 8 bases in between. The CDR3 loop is CASSLSGFYNEQFF. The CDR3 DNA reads TGTGCCAGCAGCTTAAGTGGATTTTACAATGAGCAGTTCTTC.

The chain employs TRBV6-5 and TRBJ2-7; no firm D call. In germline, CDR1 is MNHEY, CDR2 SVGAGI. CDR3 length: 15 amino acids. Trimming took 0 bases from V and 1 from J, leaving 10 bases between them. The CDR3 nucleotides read TGTGCCAGCAGTTACTCGGATGGGGTGTCCTACGAGCAGTACTTC. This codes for CASSYSDGVSYEQYF.

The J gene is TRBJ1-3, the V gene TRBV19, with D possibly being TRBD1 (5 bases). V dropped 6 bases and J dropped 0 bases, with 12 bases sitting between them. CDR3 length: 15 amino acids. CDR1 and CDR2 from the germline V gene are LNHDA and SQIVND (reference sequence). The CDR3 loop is CASSSDGTSGNTIYF. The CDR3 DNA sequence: TGTGCCAGTAGCAGCGACGGGACCTCTGGAAACACCATATATTTT. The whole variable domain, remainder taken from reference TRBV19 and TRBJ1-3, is DGGITQSPKYLFRKEGQNVTLSCEQNLNHDAMYWYRQDPGQGLRLIYYSQIVNDFQKGDIAEGYSVSREKKESFPLTVTSAQKNPTAFYLCASSSDGTSGNTIYFGEGSWLTVV.

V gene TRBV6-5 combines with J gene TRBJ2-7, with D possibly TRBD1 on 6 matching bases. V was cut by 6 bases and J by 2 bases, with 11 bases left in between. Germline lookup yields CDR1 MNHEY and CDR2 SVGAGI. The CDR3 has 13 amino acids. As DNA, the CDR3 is TGTGCCAGCAGGACGGACAGCCCCTACGAGCAGTACTTC. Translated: CASRTDSPYEQYF.

CDR3 sequence (DNA): TGTGCCAGCAGTTTAGACCCTTTGAACACTGAAGCTTTCTTT. The encoded protein is CASSLDPLNTEAFF. This rearrangement joins TRBV27 to TRBJ1-1; D remains unclear. This CDR3 has 14 residues. The ends were cut back, 2 bases at V and 0 bases at J, with 7 bases in the middle. The germline V gene encodes CDR1 MNHEY and CDR2 SMNVEV (reference sequence).

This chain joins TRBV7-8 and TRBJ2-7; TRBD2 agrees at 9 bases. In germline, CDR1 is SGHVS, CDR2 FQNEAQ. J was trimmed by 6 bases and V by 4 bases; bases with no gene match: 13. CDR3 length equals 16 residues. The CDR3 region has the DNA TGTGCCAGCAGCTCTGACCGACTAGCGGCATACACCGAGCAGTACTTC. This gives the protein CASSSDRLAAYTEQYF.

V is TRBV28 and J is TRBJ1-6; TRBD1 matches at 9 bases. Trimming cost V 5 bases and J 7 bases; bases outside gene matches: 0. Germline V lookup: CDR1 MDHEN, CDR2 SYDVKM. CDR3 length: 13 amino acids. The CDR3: CASSGQGNSPLHF. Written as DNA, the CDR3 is TGTGCCAGCAGTGGACAGGGGAATTCACCCCTCCACTTT.